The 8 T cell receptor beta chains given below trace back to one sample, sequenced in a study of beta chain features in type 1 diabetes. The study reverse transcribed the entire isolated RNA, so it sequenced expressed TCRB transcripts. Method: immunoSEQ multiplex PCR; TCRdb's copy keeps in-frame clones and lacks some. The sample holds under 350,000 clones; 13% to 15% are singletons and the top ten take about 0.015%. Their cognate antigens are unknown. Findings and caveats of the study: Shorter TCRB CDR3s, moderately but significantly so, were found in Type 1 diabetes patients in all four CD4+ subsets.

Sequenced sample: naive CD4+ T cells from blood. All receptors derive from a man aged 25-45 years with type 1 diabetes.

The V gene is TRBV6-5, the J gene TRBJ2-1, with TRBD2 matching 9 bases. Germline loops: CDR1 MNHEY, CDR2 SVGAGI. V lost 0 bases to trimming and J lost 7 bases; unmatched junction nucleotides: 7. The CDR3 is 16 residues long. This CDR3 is CASSYSAGGPRNEQFF. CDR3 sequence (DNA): TGTGCCAGCAGTTACTCGGCGGGAGGGCCCAGGAATGAGCAGTTCTTC.

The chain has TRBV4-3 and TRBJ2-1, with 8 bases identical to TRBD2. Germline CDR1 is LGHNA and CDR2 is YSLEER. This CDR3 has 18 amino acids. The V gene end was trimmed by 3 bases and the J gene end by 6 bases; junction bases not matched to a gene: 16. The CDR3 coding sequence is TGCGCCAGCAGCCAGCCGGGACTAGGAGGTTCCGGATCCAATGAGCAGTTCTTC. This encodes CASSQPGLGGSGSNEQFF.

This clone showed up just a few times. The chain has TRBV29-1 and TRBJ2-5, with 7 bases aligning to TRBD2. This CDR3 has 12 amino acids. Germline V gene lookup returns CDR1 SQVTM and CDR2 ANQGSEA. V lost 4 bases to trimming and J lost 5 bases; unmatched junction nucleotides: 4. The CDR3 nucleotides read TGCAGCGTTGGCGGGAGTAGGGAGACCCAGTACTTC. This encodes CSVGGSRETQYF.

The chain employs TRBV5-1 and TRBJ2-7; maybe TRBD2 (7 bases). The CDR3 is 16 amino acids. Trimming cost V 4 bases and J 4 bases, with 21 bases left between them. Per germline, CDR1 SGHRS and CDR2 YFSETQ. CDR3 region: CASSANMRGGGYEQYF. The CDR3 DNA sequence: TGCGCCAGCAGCGCGAATATGAGGGGGGGCGGGTACGAGCAGTACTTC.

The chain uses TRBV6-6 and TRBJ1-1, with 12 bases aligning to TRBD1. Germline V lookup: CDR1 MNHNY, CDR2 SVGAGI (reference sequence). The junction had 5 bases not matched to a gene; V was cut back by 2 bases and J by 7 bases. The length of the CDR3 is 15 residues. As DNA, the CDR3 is TGTGCCAGCAGTTACACGGGACAGGGGGCGGATGAAGCTTTCTTT. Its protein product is CASSYTGQGADEAFF.

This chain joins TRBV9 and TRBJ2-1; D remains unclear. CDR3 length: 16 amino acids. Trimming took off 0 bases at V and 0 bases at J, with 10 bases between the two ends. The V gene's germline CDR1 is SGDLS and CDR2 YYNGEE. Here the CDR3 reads CASSVDESRSYNEQFF. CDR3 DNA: TGTGCCAGCAGCGTAGATGAGAGTCGCTCCTACAATGAGCAGTTCTTC.

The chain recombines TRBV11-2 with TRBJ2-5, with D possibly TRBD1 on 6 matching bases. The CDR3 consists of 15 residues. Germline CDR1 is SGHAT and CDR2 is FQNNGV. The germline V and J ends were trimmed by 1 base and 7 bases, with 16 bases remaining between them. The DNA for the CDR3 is TGTGCCAGCAGCTTAGCCCTACAGGGATTTGGGACCCAGTACTTC. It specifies CASSLALQGFGTQYF.

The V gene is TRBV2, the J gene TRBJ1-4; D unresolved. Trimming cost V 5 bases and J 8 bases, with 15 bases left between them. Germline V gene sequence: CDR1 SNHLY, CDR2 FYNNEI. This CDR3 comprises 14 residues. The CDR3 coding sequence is TGTGCCAGCAGTTTCCGGCCCCGAGGGGAAAAACTGTTTTTT. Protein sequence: CASSFRPRGEKLFF.